The following is a T cell receptor beta chain sequence with its context. Its target is not known. The data stem from a study of regulatory dendritic cells for organ transplantation. Findings of the study overall: Memory CD8+ clonal expansion seemed more limited with regulatory than mature dendritic cells.

Assay: immunoSEQ multiplex PCR; the TCRdb copy retains only in-frame clones and omits some. Found here are fewer than 40,000 clones, about 89% of them singletons; the top ten hold approximately 0.11%. The sequencing input was naive CD8+ T cells from blood. This sample's subset: CD45RA+ naive T cells. The origin of this receptor is a human donor in good health.

The DNA for the CDR3 is TGTGCCTGGACGGGGGGGACCTACGAGCAGTACTTC. This translates into CAWTGGTYEQYF. The chain joins TRBV30 to TRBJ2-7, with 8 bases fitting TRBD2. J lost 2 bases, V lost 4 bases, and 1 base had no gene match. The germline gives CDR1 GTSNPN, CDR2 SVGIG (reference sequence). The CDR3 runs to 12 residues.